This entry concerns a single T cell receptor (beta chain). Its antigen is not identified. The data stem from a study of a mutant IDH1 vaccine in newly diagnosed glioma. Across the study: Patients' prior therapy spanned radiotherapy, temozolomide, or both; most underwent both. V12 corresponded to week 35 and V13 to week 47.

The method was immunoSEQ multiplex PCR; TCRdb's version includes in-frame clones alone and lacks a portion of them. The repertoire holds nearly 50,000 clones, with approximately 84% as singletons. Stated time point: week 47, end of study. Every single dose of the vaccine, 300 ug of mutant IDH1 20-mer peptide, came with topical imiquimod. The CDR3 has 16 amino acids. Germline CDR1 reads LNHDA; CDR2 reads SQIVND (reference sequence). V lost 6 bases to trimming and J lost 1 base; unmatched junction nucleotides: 8. J is TRBJ2-3 and V is TRBV19, with 9 bases that match TRBD2. The source of this sequence is a woman in her 30s with glioma. Some clones in this sample may be carry-over from other donors' samples. This material consisted of PBMCs, taken from a glioma patient whose treatment included an IDH1 peptide vaccine. The CDR3 loop reads CASSPDSGSRTDTQYF. The CDR3, as DNA: TGTGCCAGTAGCCCCGATAGCGGGAGCCGCACAGATACGCAGTATTTT.